The 23 T cell receptor gamma chains given below trace back to one sample, sequenced in a study of gamma-delta T cells after stem cell transplantation. TCRdb processed the RT-PCR reads again with the CATT caller. In the table there are 680 or so gamma-chain clones, approximately 38% of which are singletons. The sample was gamma-delta T cells. Receptors were obtained from a human donor. It is not recorded whose cells these are; they may come from a transplant donor.

By frequency in the sample, this clone is large. The genes are TRGV2 and TRGJ1 or TRGJ2. Here the J gene came from matching the DNA to germline, since TCRdb omits it. J gave up 4 bases and V 1 base, and 10 bases lay outside the gene matches. The CDR3 is made up of 15 amino acids. CDR1 EGSNGY and CDR2 YDSYNSKV come from the germline V gene. DNA for the CDR3: TGTGCCACCTGGGACGGCCCCGAGGGATATTATAAGAAACTCTTT. It encodes CATWDGPEGYYKKLF.

This clone is large in the sample. Other DNA sequences from this sample encode an identical CDR3 as well. This chain links TRGV9 with TRGJP. TCRdb gives no J gene; it was assigned here by matching the DNA to germline. The CDR3 length is 16 residues. Germline CDR1 is GITISATS and CDR2 is ISYDGTV (reference sequence). Trimming took 2 bases from V and 4 from J; bases not matched to a gene: 2. The CDR3 DNA reads as TGTGCCTTGTGGGAGGACCAAGAGTTGGGCAAAAAAATCAAGGTATTT. This encodes CALWEDQELGKKIKVF.

This clone was seen a handful of times. This rearrangement joins TRGV8 to TRGJ1 or TRGJ2. The J gene was missing in TCRdb and was found by matching the end of the DNA to germline. The CDR3 consists of 14 residues. Germline CDR1 is VENAVY and CDR2 is YDSYNSRV. Germline trimming cut 6 bases from V and 11 bases from J; bases unmatched to any gene: 19. The CDR3 DNA reads as TGTGCCACCTGGTCAAATACCCCGGGGACGGAGAAACTCTTT. As protein: CATWSNTPGTEKLF.

The gene calls are TRGV2 and TRGJ1 or TRGJ2. The J gene comes from matching the DNA to germline here; TCRdb lacks it. CDR1 EGSNGY and CDR2 YDSYNSKV come from the germline V gene. The CDR3 extends over 13 amino acids. Trimming removed 6 bases from V and 0 bases from J; junction bases left unmatched: 5. The CDR3 loop is CATWMSNYYKKLF. The CDR3 DNA follows: TGTGCCACCTGGATGTCGAATTATTATAAGAAACTCTTT.

This clone was detected only a few times. One end of the junction is discordant with germline, which a read error may explain. The CDR3 sequence is CATWGGRIRSYKKLF. The CDR3 DNA reads TGTGCCACCTGGGGCGGGCGAATCCGGTCTTATAAGAAACTCTTT. V gene TRGV2 combines with J gene TRGJ1 or TRGJ2. Germline matching of the DNA provided the J gene here, since TCRdb leaves it blank. The CDR3 runs to 15 residues. In germline, CDR1 is EGSNGY, CDR2 YDSYNSKV.

Note on this clone: Given a much more abundant clone one base away, this may be a read error. The same CDR3 also results from other DNA sequences found in this sample. The rearrangement uses TRGV9 and TRGJP. The J gene is absent in TCRdb and was assigned here via DNA matching to germline. The CDR3 covers 16 residues. Germline V gene data show CDR1 as GITISATS and CDR2 as ISYDGTV (reference sequence). The CDR3 nucleotides read TGTGCCCTGTGGGAGGTGTCGCCGTTGGGCAAAAAAATCAAGGTATTT. This encodes CALWEVSPLGKKIKVF.

This clone was counted between two and nine times. At the DNA level, this CDR3 is encoded by other sequences in the same sample as well. This sequence joins TRGV9 and TRGJ1 or TRGJ2. Because TCRdb records no J gene, it was assigned here through a match of the DNA to germline. CDR1 and CDR2 (germline): GITISATS, ISYDGTV (reference sequence). This CDR3 region has 12 residues. V was clipped by 1 base and J by 3 bases; unmatched bases: 0. The CDR3 DNA reads TGTGCCTTGTGGGAGGTTTATTATAAGAAACTCTTT. Protein sequence: CALWEVYYKKLF.

This clone counts as large (0.1 to 1%). Additional DNA sequences in this sample encode the identical CDR3. The chain couples TRGV9 to TRGJP2. TCRdb carries no J gene annotation; the J gene was assigned here by matching the DNA with germline. Germline CDR1 is GITISATS and CDR2 is ISYDGTV (reference sequence). The CDR3 is made up of 16 amino acids. J was trimmed by 1 base and V by 7 bases; bases with no gene match: 12. The CDR3 sequence: CALCVGVFSSDWIKTF. The CDR3 DNA follows: TGTGCCTTGTGTGTCGGGGTCTTTAGTAGTGATTGGATCAAGACGTTT.

Notes on this clone: A far more abundant clone sits one base away, making this likely a read error. This chain links TRGV4 with TRGJ1 or TRGJ2. No J segment appears in TCRdb, so it was assigned here by matching the sequence to germline. Germline CDR1 and CDR2: EGSTGY and YDSYTSSV. The CDR3 has 12 residues. The CDR3: CATWIRYYRKLF. The DNA for the CDR3 is TGTGCCACCTGGATCCGTTATTATAGGAAACTCTTT.

This clone was detected only a few times. The V gene is TRGV8, the J gene TRGJ1 or TRGJ2. TCRdb leaves out the J gene; it was filled in here by matching the DNA to germline. The CDR3 has 13 amino acids. Germline loops: CDR1 VENAVY, CDR2 YDSYNSRV. V dropped 1 base and J dropped 2; count of bases not matched to a gene: 2. CDR3 coding DNA: TGTGCCACCTGGGATAGAGATTATTATAAGAAACTCTTT. Protein product: CATWDRDYYKKLF.

This clone was observed a handful of times. This same CDR3 is encoded by further DNA sequences in the sample. This chain joins TRGV9 and TRGJP. TCRdb gives no J gene; it was assigned here by matching the DNA to germline. This CDR3 contains 16 residues. The germline CDR1 and CDR2 sequences are GITISATS and ISYDGTV (reference sequence). V lost 0 bases and J lost 7; bases outside the gene matches: 3. CDR3 DNA: TGTGCCTTGTGGGAGGTGGTGGAGTTGGGCAAAAAAATCAAGGTATTT. This translates into CALWEVVELGKKIKVF.

The gene calls are TRGV8 and TRGJ1 or TRGJ2. TCRdb carries no J gene annotation; the J gene was assigned here by matching the DNA with germline. Germline lookup yields CDR1 VENAVY and CDR2 YDSYNSRV. Trimming took 1 base from V and 3 from J; bases not matched to a gene: 6. There are 14 residues in the CDR3. The CDR3 region is CATWDRRRYYKKLF. In DNA form, the CDR3 reads TGTGCCACCTGGGATAGACGGCGTTATTATAAGAAACTCTTT.

This clone is termed large. The chain links TRGV5 to TRGJ1 or TRGJ2. TCRdb does not report a J gene; here it was assigned by matching the DNA to germline references. The V segment lost 0 bases and the J segment 6 bases; nucleotides outside the gene matches: 5. The CDR3 length is 13 residues. From germline, CDR1 is VINAFY and CDR2 YDVSNSKD. CDR3 region: CATWDRRVYKKLF. The DNA for the CDR3 is TGTGCCACCTGGGACAGGCGGGTTTATAAGAAACTCTTT.

This clone was recorded a few times. The chain recombines TRGV8 with TRGJ1 or TRGJ2. The J gene, not given by TCRdb, was assigned here from a germline match of the nucleotide sequence. The J segment lost 10 bases and the V segment lost 3 bases, leaving 6 bases of the junction unmatched. This CDR3 comprises 11 residues. CDR1 and CDR2 from the germline V gene are VENAVY and YDSYNSRV. The CDR3 DNA is TGTGCCACCTGGGATGGGCGGAAGAAACTCTTT. Translating it yields CATWDGRKKLF.

This sequence joins TRGV5 and TRGJ1 or TRGJ2. Because TCRdb records no J gene, it was assigned here through a match of the DNA to germline. The V and J ends lost 1 base and 0 bases, in that order; junction bases with no gene match: 3. The CDR3 contains 14 residues. Per germline, CDR1 VINAFY and CDR2 YDVSNSKD. CDR3 nucleotides: TGTGCCACCTGGGACAGCCGGAATTATTATAAGAAACTCTTT. Encoded protein: CATWDSRNYYKKLF.

Note on this clone: Given a much more abundant clone one base away, this may be a read error. Other DNA sequences in this specimen translate into the identical CDR3. The V gene was identified as TRGV9, while no J gene was called. The CDR3 spans 16 residues. CDR1 and CDR2 (germline): GITISATS, ISYDGTV (reference sequence). The CDR3 protein is CALWEVQELGKKIKVF. The CDR3 DNA reads as TGTGCCTTGTGGGAGGTGCAGGAGTTGGGCAAAAAAATCAAGGTGTTT.

This clone occurred a few times. The genes are TRGV9 and TRGJP. The J gene, not given by TCRdb, was assigned here from a germline match of the nucleotide sequence. The germline V gene encodes CDR1 GITISATS and CDR2 ISYDGTV (reference sequence). V gave up 0 bases and J gave up 2 bases; unmatched junction bases: 7. This CDR3 has 19 amino acids. The CDR3: CALWEVHHRQELGKKIKVF. CDR3 nucleotide sequence: TGTGCCTTGTGGGAGGTGCATCATCGGCAAGAGTTGGGCAAAAAAATCAAGGTATTT.

This clone qualifies as large. Other DNA sequences of this sample code for an identical CDR3. The genes are TRGV3 and TRGJ1 or TRGJ2. The J gene is absent in TCRdb and was assigned here via DNA matching to germline. The V segment lost 0 bases and the J segment 12 bases; nucleotides outside the gene matches: 5. Germline values: CDR1 VTNTFY, CDR2 YDVSTARD (reference sequence). The CDR3 covers 11 residues. The CDR3, as DNA: TGTGCCACCTGGGACAGGCCTACGAAACTCTTT. This codes for CATWDRPTKLF.

This clone is labeled large. The gene calls are TRGV4 and TRGJ1 or TRGJ2. The J gene comes from matching the DNA to germline here; TCRdb lacks it. From germline, CDR1 is EGSTGY and CDR2 YDSYTSSV. Trimming took 6 bases from V and 1 from J; bases not matched to a gene: 0. CDR3 length: 11 residues. The CDR3 loop is CATWNYYKKLF. Written as DNA, the CDR3 is TGTGCCACCTGGAATTATTATAAGAAACTCTTT.

A note on this clone: A much larger clone differs by one base, so this may be a read error. This same CDR3 is encoded by further DNA sequences in the sample. The chain uses TRGV4 and TRGJP2. The J gene is absent in TCRdb and was assigned here via DNA matching to germline. Per the germline V gene, CDR1 is EGSTGY and CDR2 is YDSYTSSV. The V segment lost 4 bases and the J segment 4 bases; nucleotides outside the gene matches: 3. This CDR3 is 13 amino acids long. The DNA of the CDR3 is TGTGCCACCTGGGAGGATAGTGATTGGATCAAGACGTTT. Protein: CATWEDSDWIKTF.

CDR3: CALWENYYKKLF. CDR3 in DNA: TGTGCCTTGTGGGAAAATTATTATAAGAAACTCTTT. The chain uses TRGV9 and TRGJ1 or TRGJ2. The J gene is absent in TCRdb and was assigned here via DNA matching to germline. Germline trimming cut 4 bases from V and 1 base from J; bases unmatched to any gene: 1. The length of the CDR3 is 12 residues. Germline V gene lookup returns CDR1 GITISATS and CDR2 ISYDGTV (reference sequence).

This sequence joins TRGV9 and TRGJ1 or TRGJ2. TCRdb offers no J gene call, so here the DNA was matched to germline to obtain one. Germline V gene lookup returns CDR1 GITISATS and CDR2 ISYDGTV (reference sequence). The CDR3 has 14 amino acids. With V trimmed by 4 bases and J by 8 bases, 14 bases remained unmatched. CDR3 DNA sequence: TGTGCCTTGTGGGAATTTATAGTTTTGGATAAGAAACTCTTT. It encodes CALWEFIVLDKKLF.

This chain links TRGV9 with TRGJP. Assignment of the J gene here rests on matching the DNA to germline, because TCRdb gives none. Germline V gene data show CDR1 as GITISATS and CDR2 as ISYDGTV (reference sequence). The CDR3 has 17 amino acids. The junction had 5 bases not matched to a gene; V was cut back by 2 bases and J by 4 bases. In DNA form, the CDR3 reads TGTGCCTTGTGGGAGGCCATACAAGAGTTGGGCAAAAAAATCAAGGTATTT. Protein product: CALWEAIQELGKKIKVF.